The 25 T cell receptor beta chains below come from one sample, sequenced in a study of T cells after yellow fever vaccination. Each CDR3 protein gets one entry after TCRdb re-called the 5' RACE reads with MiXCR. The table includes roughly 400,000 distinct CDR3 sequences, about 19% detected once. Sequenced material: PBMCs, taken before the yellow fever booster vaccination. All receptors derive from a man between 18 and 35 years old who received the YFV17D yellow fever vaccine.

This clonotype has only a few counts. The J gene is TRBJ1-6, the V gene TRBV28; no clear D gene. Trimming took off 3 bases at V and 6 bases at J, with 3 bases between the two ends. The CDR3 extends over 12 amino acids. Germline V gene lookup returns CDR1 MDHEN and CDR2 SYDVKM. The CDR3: CASSFINSPLHF. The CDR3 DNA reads TGTGCCAGCAGTTTCATTAATTCACCCCTCCACTTT.

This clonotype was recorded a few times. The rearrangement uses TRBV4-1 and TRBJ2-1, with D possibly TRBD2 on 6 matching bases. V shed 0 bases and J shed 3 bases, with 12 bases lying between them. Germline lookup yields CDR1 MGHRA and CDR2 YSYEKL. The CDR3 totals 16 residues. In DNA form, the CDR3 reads TGCGCCAGCAGCCAAGATCTTGGGGACTTCTACAATGAGCAGTTCTTC. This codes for CASSQDLGDFYNEQFF.

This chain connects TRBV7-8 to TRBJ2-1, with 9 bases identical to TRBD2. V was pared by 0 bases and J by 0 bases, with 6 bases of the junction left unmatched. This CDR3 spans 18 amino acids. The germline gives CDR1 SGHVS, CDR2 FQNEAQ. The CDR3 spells CASSLAGVRGGSYNEQFF. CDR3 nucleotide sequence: TGTGCCAGCAGCTTAGCTGGTGTGCGGGGGGGCTCCTACAATGAGCAGTTCTTC.

CDR3 residues: CASSQDGTSTGELFF. CDR3 DNA: TGCGCCAGCAGCCAAGACGGAACGAGCACCGGGGAGCTGTTTTTT. The chain recombines TRBV4-3 with TRBJ2-2; D is unclear. The CDR3 has 15 amino acids. Germline lookup yields CDR1 LGHNA and CDR2 YSLEER. Trimming took off 0 bases at V and 4 bases at J, with 9 bases between the two ends.

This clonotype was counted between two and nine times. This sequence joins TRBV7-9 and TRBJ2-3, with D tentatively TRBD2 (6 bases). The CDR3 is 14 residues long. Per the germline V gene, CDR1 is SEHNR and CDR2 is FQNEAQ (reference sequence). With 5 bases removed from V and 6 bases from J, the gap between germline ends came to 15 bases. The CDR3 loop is CASSGFPEGDTQYF. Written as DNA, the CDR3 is TGTGCCAGCAGCGGATTCCCGGAGGGGGATACGCAGTATTTT.

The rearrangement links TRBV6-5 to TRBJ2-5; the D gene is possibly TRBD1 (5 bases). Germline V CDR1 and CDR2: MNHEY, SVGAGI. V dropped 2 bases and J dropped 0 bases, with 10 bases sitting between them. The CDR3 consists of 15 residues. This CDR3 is CASSYGALNQETQYF. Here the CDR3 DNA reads TGTGCCAGCAGTTACGGGGCCCTCAACCAAGAGACCCAGTACTTC.

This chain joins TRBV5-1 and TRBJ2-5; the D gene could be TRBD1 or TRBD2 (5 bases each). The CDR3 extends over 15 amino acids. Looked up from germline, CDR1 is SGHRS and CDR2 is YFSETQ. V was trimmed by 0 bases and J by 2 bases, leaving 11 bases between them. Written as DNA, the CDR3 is TGCGCCAGCAGCTTGGGTTCGGGGCCTCAAGAGACCCAGTACTTC. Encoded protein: CASSLGSGPQETQYF.

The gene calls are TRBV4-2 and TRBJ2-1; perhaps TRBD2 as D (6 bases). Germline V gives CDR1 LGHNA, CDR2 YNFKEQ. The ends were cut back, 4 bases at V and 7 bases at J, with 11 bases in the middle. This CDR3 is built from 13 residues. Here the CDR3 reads CASSRPGGNEQFF. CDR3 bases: TGTGCCAGCAGCCGCCCTGGGGGGAATGAGCAGTTCTTC.

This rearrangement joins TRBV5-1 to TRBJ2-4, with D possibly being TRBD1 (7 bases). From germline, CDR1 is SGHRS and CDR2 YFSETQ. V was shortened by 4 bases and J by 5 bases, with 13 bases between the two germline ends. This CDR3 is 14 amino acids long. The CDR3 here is CASSGGTAENIQYF. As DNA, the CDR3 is TGCGCCAGCAGCGGCGGGACAGCAGAAAACATTCAGTACTTC.

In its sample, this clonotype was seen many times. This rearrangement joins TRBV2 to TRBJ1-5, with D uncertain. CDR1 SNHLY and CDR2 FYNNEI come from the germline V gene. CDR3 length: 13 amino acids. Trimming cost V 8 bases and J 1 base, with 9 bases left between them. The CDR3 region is CASGPGSNQPQHF. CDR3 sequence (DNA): TGTGCCAGCGGTCCGGGGAGCAATCAGCCCCAGCATTTT.

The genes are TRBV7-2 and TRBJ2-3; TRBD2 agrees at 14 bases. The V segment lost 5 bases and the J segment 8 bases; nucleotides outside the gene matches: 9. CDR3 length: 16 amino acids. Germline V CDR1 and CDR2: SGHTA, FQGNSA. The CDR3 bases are TGTGCCAGCAGCCGGACCCGACTAGCGGGGGGGCTTACGCAGTATTTT. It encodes CASSRTRLAGGLTQYF.

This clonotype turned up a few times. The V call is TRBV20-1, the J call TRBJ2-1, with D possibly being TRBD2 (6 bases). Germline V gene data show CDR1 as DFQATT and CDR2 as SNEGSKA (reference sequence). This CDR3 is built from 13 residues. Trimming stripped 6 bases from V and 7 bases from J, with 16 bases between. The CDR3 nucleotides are TGCAGTGCGGGGACGGGACTTTCAAATGAGCAGTTCTTC. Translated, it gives CSAGTGLSNEQFF.

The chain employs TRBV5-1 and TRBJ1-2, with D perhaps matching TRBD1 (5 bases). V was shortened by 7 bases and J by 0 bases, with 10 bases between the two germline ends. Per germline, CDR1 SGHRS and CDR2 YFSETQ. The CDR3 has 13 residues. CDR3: CASGNRSNYGYTF. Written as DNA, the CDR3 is TGCGCCAGCGGCAACAGGTCTAACTATGGCTACACCTTC.

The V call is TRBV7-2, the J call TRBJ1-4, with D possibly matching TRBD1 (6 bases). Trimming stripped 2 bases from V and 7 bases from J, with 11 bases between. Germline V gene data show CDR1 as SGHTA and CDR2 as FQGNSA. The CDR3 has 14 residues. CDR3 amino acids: CASSLYSTGEKLFF. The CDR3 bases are TGTGCCAGCAGCTTATACTCGACAGGTGAAAAACTGTTTTTT.

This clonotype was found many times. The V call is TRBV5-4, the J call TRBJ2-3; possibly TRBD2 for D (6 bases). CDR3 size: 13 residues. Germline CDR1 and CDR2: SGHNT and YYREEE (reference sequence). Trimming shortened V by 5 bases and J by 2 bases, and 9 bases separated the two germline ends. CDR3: CASSRDFTDTQYF. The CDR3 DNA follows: TGTGCCAGCAGTCGGGACTTCACAGATACGCAGTATTTT.

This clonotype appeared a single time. The CDR3 DNA sequence: TGTGCCACCAGACTAGCGGGGTTCACCGGGGAGCTGTTTTTT. As protein: CATRLAGFTGELFF. The rearrangement links TRBV24-1 to TRBJ2-2; 10 bases agree with TRBD2. The CDR3 runs to 14 residues. V was pared by 7 bases and J by 4 bases, with 2 bases of the junction left unmatched. Germline CDR1 KGHDR, CDR2 SFDVKD.

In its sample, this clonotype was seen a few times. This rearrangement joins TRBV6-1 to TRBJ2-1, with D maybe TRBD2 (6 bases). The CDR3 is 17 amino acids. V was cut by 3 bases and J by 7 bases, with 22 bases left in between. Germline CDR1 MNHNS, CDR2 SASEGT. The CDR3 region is CASSDFLRERNWNEQFF. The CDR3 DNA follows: TGTGCCAGCAGTGATTTTCTCCGGGAGAGGAACTGGAATGAGCAGTTCTTC.

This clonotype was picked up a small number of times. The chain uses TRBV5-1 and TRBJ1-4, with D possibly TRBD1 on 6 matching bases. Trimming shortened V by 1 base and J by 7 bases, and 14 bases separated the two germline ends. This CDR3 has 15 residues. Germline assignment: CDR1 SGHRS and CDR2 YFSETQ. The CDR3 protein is CASSLSQGIGEKLFF. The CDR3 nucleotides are TGCGCCAGCAGCTTGTCACAGGGTATTGGTGAAAAACTGTTTTTT.

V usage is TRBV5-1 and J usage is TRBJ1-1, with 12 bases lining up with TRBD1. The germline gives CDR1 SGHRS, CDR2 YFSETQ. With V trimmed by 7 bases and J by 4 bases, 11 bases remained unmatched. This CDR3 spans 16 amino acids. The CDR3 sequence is CASHSGTGGGGTEAFF. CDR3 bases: TGCGCCAGCCACTCGGGGACAGGGGGCGGCGGCACTGAAGCTTTCTTT.

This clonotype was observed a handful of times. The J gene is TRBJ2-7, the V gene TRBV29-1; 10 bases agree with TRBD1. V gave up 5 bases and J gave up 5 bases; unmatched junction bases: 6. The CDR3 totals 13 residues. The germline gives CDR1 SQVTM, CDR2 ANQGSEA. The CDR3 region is CSVTGTGAHEQYF. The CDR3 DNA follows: TGCAGCGTTACCGGGACAGGGGCCCACGAGCAGTACTTC.

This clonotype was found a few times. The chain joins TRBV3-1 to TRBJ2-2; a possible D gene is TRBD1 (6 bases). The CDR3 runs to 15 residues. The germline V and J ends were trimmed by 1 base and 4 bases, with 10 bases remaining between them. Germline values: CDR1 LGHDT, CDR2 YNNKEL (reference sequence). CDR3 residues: CASSQGGRGTGELFF. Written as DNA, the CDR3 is TGTGCCAGCAGCCAAGGAGGCAGGGGCACCGGGGAGCTGTTTTTT.

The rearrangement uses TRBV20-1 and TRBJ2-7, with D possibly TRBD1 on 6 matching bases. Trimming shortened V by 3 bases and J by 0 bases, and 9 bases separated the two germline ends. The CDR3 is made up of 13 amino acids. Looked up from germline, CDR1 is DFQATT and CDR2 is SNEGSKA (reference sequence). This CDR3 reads CSARTDSSYEQYF. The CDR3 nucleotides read TGCAGTGCTAGGACGGACAGCTCCTACGAGCAGTACTTC.

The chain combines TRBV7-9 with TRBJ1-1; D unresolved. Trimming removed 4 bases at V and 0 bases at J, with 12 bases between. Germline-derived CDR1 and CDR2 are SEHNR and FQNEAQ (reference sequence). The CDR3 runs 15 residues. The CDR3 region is CASSSPARLNTEAFF. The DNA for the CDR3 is TGTGCCAGCAGCTCTCCGGCGAGATTGAACACTGAAGCTTTCTTT.

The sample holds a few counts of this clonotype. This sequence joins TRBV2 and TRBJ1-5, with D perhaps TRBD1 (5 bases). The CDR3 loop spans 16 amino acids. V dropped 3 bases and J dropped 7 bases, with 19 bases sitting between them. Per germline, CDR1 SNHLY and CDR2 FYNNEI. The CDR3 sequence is CASSDVGARGYQPQHF. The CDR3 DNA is TGTGCCAGCAGTGACGTCGGGGCAAGGGGATACCAGCCCCAGCATTTT.

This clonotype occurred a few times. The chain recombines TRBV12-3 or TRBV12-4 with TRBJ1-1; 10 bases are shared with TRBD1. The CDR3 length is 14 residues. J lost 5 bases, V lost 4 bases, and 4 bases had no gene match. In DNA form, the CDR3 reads TGTGCCAGCAGTTCCCCGGGACAGGGGACTGAAGCTTTCTTT. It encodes CASSSPGQGTEAFF.